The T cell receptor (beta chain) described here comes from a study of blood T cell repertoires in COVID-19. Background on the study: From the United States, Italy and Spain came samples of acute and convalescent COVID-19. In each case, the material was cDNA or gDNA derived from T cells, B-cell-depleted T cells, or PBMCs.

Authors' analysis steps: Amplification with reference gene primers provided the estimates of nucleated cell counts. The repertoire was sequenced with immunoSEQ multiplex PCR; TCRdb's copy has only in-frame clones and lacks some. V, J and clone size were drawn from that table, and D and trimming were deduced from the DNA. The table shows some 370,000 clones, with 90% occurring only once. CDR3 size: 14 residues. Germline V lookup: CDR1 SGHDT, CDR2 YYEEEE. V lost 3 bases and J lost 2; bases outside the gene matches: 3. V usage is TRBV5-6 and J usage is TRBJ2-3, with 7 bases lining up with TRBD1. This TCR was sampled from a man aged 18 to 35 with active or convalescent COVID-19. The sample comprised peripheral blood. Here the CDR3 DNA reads TGTGCCAGCAGCTCGGGACAGAACACAGATACGCAGTATTTT. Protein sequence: CASSSGQNTDTQYF.